The clone carrying this T cell receptor (beta chain) was picked up one time. Its antigen remains unknown. The data originate from a study of identical twins. Study-wide points: In drawing conclusions, the study used cross-sectional statistical analysis and did not follow the same donors.

Template switching introduced a universal primer site, and the cDNA bore unique molecular identifiers. MiXCR, run by TCRdb on the 5' RACE reads, gives a single entry per CDR3 protein. The sample yields 460,000 or so distinct CDR3 sequences, 14% seen once. The CDR3 is made up of 14 amino acids. Germline V gives CDR1 DFQATT, CDR2 SNEGSKA (reference sequence). With V trimmed by 5 bases and J by 4 bases, 8 bases remained unmatched. These same records also appear under a second study, on yellow fever vaccine responses in identical twins.

The TCR comes from a woman between 18 and 29 years old in good health. Sequencing used CD4+ T cells sorted from blood. V and J are TRBV20-1 and TRBJ2-7, with 10 nucleotides matching TRBD1. CDR3 loop: CSASSGTGEYEQYF. CDR3 DNA: TGCAGTGCTTCTTCCGGGACAGGGGAATACGAGCAGTACTTC.